Below, 15 T cell receptor beta chains from the same sample are listed, as sequenced in a study of blood T cell repertoires in COVID-19. Clones were sequenced by immunoSEQ multiplex PCR, and TCRdb holds only the in-frame ones, with some missing. The table includes about 220,000 clones, more than 75% detected once. The sample consisted of peripheral blood. These receptors were obtained from a woman aged 65 to 85 with COVID-19, enrolled during active disease.

This clone was seen many times. The J gene is TRBJ2-7, the V gene TRBV18; the D gene is possibly TRBD1 (6 bases). Trimming pared 3 bases from V and 7 bases from J, leaving 16 bases between. The CDR3 has 14 residues. Germline V gene sequence: CDR1 KGHSH, CDR2 LQKENI. The CDR3 loop is CASSPLGTNWEQYF. The CDR3 bases are TGTGCCAGCTCACCGCTTGGGACAAACTGGGAGCAGTACTTC.

V gene TRBV3-1 (or the pseudogene TRBV3-2) combines with J gene TRBJ2-1; D unclear. V was shortened by 0 bases and J by 6 bases, with 9 bases between the two germline ends. From germline, CDR1 is LGHDT and CDR2 YNNKEL (reference sequence). This CDR3 spans 14 amino acids. The CDR3 DNA is TGTGCCAGCAGCCAAGATCCCGTGTTCAATGAGCAGTTCTTC. This codes for CASSQDPVFNEQFF.

This chain connects TRBV14 to TRBJ2-5, with 10 bases lining up with TRBD2. CDR1 and CDR2 from the germline V gene are SGHDN and FVKESK. Germline trimming cut 5 bases from V and 0 bases from J; bases unmatched to any gene: 6. The CDR3 has 16 amino acids. CDR3 protein: CASSLGTSVYQETQYF. Here the CDR3 DNA reads TGTGCCAGCAGCTTAGGGACTAGCGTCTACCAAGAGACCCAGTACTTC.

The chain employs TRBV19 and TRBJ1-1, with TRBD1 identical over 8 bases. The trim removed 4 bases at V and 1 base at J, leaving 5 bases unmatched. The CDR3 runs 15 residues. The V gene's germline CDR1 is LNHDA and CDR2 SQIVND (reference sequence). The CDR3 region has the DNA TGTGCCAGTAGTACCACCGACAGGGGGAACACTGAAGCTTTCTTT. This gives the protein CASSTTDRGNTEAFF.

The chain recombines TRBV19 with TRBJ2-7; unclear D gene. This CDR3 contains 13 residues. The germline V gene encodes CDR1 LNHDA and CDR2 SQIVND (reference sequence). Deletions cut 6 bases from V and 2 bases from J, with 11 bases between. DNA for the CDR3: TGTGCCAGTAGCCCCGACTGGGCCTACGAGCAGTACTTC. Protein: CASSPDWAYEQYF.

This chain uses TRBV15 with TRBJ2-7; perhaps TRBD1 as D (5 bases). The CDR3 loop spans 14 amino acids. The germline CDR1 and CDR2 sequences are LNHNV and YYDKDF (reference sequence). Deletions cut 0 bases from V and 6 bases from J, with 12 bases between. CDR3 amino acids: CATSRELGVVEQYF. The CDR3 coding sequence is TGTGCCACCAGCAGAGAGTTAGGGGTGGTCGAGCAGTACTTC.

The chain recombines TRBV28 with TRBJ2-1, with no clear D. Germline V gene data show CDR1 as MDHEN and CDR2 as SYDVKM. V was shortened by 8 bases and J by 9 bases, with 11 bases between the two germline ends. The CDR3 totals 11 residues. CDR3 region: CASSRSSEQFF. As DNA, the CDR3 is TGTGCCAGCTCCCGTTCTAGTGAGCAGTTCTTC. Together with reference TRBV28 and TRBJ2-1, the CDR3 gives the full variable domain: DVKVTQSSRYLVKRTGEKVFLECVQDMDHENMFWYRQDPGLGLRLIYFSYDVKMKEKGDIPEGYSVSREKKERFSLILESASTNQTSMYLCASSRSSEQFFGPGTRLTVL.

This clone was found a few times. This rearrangement joins TRBV28 to TRBJ2-7, with a weak D call TRBD2 (5 bases). Germline loops: CDR1 MDHEN, CDR2 SYDVKM. The CDR3 consists of 12 residues. This chain's CDR3 is CGVGELSYEQYF. The CDR3, as DNA: TGTGGAGTGGGAGAATTATCCTACGAGCAGTACTTC.

This clone has just one count. The chain employs TRBV30 and TRBJ2-7; 8 bases match TRBD1. V lost 3 bases and J lost 0; bases outside the gene matches: 4. The CDR3 runs to 14 residues. Germline values: CDR1 GTSNPN, CDR2 SVGIG (reference sequence). The CDR3 loop is CAWSAGTGSYEQYF. In nucleotides, the CDR3 is TGTGCCTGGAGCGCCGGGACAGGCTCCTACGAGCAGTACTTC. Full variable domain (outside the CDR3, taken from reference TRBV30 and TRBJ2-7): SQTIHQWPATLVQPVGSPLSLECTVEGTSNPNLYWYRQAAGRGLQLLFYSVGIGQISSEVPQNLSASRPQDRQFILSSKKLLLSDSGFYLCAWSAGTGSYEQYFGPGTRLTVT.

J is TRBJ2-3 and V is TRBV7-2; TRBD2 aligns across 8 bases. The CDR3 extends over 16 amino acids. Germline-derived CDR1 and CDR2 are SGHTA and FQGNSA. The V gene end was trimmed by 2 bases and the J gene end by 2 bases; junction bases not matched to a gene: 6. The CDR3 coding sequence is TGTGCCAGCAGCTTAAGGCCAGCGGGGGCCACAGATACGCAGTATTTT. Its protein is CASSLRPAGATDTQYF. The full variable domain, with the rest looked up from reference TRBV7-2 and TRBJ2-3, is GAGVSQSPSNKVTEKGKDVELRCDPISGHTALYWYRQSLGQGLEFLIYFQGNSAPDKSGLPSDRFSAERTGGSVSTLTIQRTQQEDSAVYLCASSLRPAGATDTQYFGPGTRLTVL.

This clone was picked up one time. This chain connects TRBV6-2 or TRBV6-3 to TRBJ2-7, with 7 nucleotides matching TRBD2. The CDR3 totals 14 residues. V lost 2 bases to trimming and J lost 0 bases; unmatched junction nucleotides: 1. Germline V lookup: CDR1 MNHEY, CDR2 SVGEGT. The CDR3 sequence is CASSYGGVSYEQYF. The CDR3 DNA reads as TGTGCCAGCAGTTACGGGGGGGTCTCCTACGAGCAGTACTTC.

The V call is TRBV24-1, the J call TRBJ1-1; D call uncertain. CDR1 KGHDR and CDR2 SFDVKD come from the germline V gene. The CDR3 extends over 12 amino acids. V was trimmed by 10 bases and J by 1 base, leaving 9 bases between them. CDR3 sequence reads: CATRATNTEAFF. As DNA, the CDR3 is TGTGCCACGCGGGCAACGAACACTGAAGCTTTCTTT.

The V gene is TRBV5-4, the J gene TRBJ2-5, with TRBD1 as a possible D gene (6 bases). Per germline, CDR1 SGHNT and CDR2 YYREEE (reference sequence). This CDR3 comprises 14 residues. V lost 1 base, J lost 3 bases, and 10 bases lay in between. In DNA, the CDR3 is TGTGCCAGCAGCTTGTATACAGGGAAAGAGACCCAGTACTTC. As protein: CASSLYTGKETQYF. Full variable domain (outside the CDR3, taken from reference TRBV5-4 and TRBJ2-5): ETGVTQSPTHLIKTRGQQVTLRCSSQSGHNTVSWYQQALGQGPQFIFQYYREEENGRGNFPPRFSGLQFPNYSSELNVNALELDDSALYLCASSLYTGKETQYFGPGTRLLVL.

This chain uses TRBV5-1 with TRBJ2-5; possibly TRBD2 for D (5 bases). CDR1 and CDR2 from the germline V gene are SGHRS and YFSETQ. The CDR3 loop spans 14 amino acids. Trimming removed 3 bases from V and 4 bases from J, with 13 bases in between. The CDR3 loop is CASSYARAGETQYF. The CDR3 DNA reads TGCGCCAGCAGCTACGCGAGGGCAGGAGAGACCCAGTACTTC.

The chain employs TRBV9 and TRBJ1-2; a weak D match, TRBD1 (5 bases). The CDR3 is 15 residues long. Germline V CDR1 and CDR2: SGDLS, YYNGEE. Trimming left V 3 bases short and J 2 bases short, with 14 bases between. As DNA, the CDR3 is TGTGCCAGCAGCGCCTTGACAGTTCTAAACTATGGCTACACCTTC. Translated: CASSALTVLNYGYTF.